This paragraph covers one TCR beta chain sequence. The record originates from a study of blood T cell repertoires in COVID-19. Background on the study: T cells, B-cell-depleted T cells, or PBMCs supplied cDNA or gDNA.

TCRdb's copy holds only in-frame clones and misses some; the assay was immunoSEQ multiplex PCR. Seen here are fewer than 200,000 clones, about 80% observed once, and the top ten hold 6% to 8.5%. Germline V gives CDR1 SGHDT, CDR2 YYEEEE. Deletions cut 0 bases from V and 8 bases from J, with 8 bases between. There are 13 residues in the CDR3. The V and J genes are TRBV5-6 and TRBJ2-2, with D maybe TRBD2 (5 bases). The TCR comes from a human donor in a cohort sampled during active COVID-19. The specimen was peripheral blood. This CDR3 reads CASSLAGVGELFF. The CDR3 DNA reads as TGTGCCAGCAGCTTGGCCGGGGTAGGGGAGCTGTTTTTT.